Presented here are 25 T cell receptor beta chains from one specimen sequenced in a study of regulatory T cells in long-lasting Graves disease. Arm-PCR of CDR3 regions and iRepertoire HTBI primers were the basis on which TCR beta libraries were built. TCRdb reprocessed the multiplex PCR reads with MiXCR, giving one entry per CDR3 protein. The top ten clones hold over 8.5% of a sample with 350,000 to 500,000 distinct CDR3 sequences, about 15% of them seen once. Regarding time point: newly diagnosed GD, antithyroid drugs for less than 3 months. PBMCs provided the RNA from which the TCR library was made. This same sample was also taken into another study, of T cells in Graves' hyperthyroidism and ophthalmopathy.

The material was peripheral blood mononuclear cells (PBMCs), obtained at new diagnosis, from a patient treated with antithyroid drugs. The receptors shown here come from a woman in her twenties or thirties with Graves disease.

There are many counts of this clonotype. J is TRBJ1-5 and V is TRBV28; the D is unclear. The germline V gene has CDR1 MDHEN and CDR2 SYDVKM. The CDR3 has 12 amino acids. V dropped 2 bases and J dropped 7 bases, with 6 bases sitting between them. CDR3 protein: CASSLGGQPQHF. The CDR3 nucleotides are TGTGCCAGCAGTTTAGGAGGGCAGCCCCAGCATTTT.

This clonotype was observed many times. The chain links TRBV15 to TRBJ2-1; 10 bases align to TRBD1. This CDR3 has 15 residues. Trimming removed 2 bases from V and 7 bases from J; junction bases left unmatched: 5. The germline CDR1 and CDR2 sequences are LNHNV and YYDKDF (reference sequence). This chain's CDR3 is CATSRLGQGLNEQFF. In DNA form, the CDR3 reads TGTGCCACCAGCAGATTGGGACAGGGGTTGAATGAGCAGTTCTTC.

The chain joins TRBV28 to TRBJ2-2, with 7 nucleotides matching TRBD2. This CDR3 contains 14 residues. V shed 8 bases, J shed 1 base, and the junction held 4 bases outside the gene matches. The germline CDR1 and CDR2 sequences are MDHEN and SYDVKM. In DNA, the CDR3 is TGTGCCAGCCGTACTAGCGAGAACACCGGGGAGCTGTTTTTT. Its translation is CASRTSENTGELFF.

This clonotype was seen ten or more times. J is TRBJ1-2 and V is TRBV3-1; 8 bases fit TRBD1. CDR1 and CDR2 from the germline V gene are LGHDT and YNNKEL (reference sequence). V shed 4 bases and J 3 bases; nucleotides not matched to a gene: 13. The CDR3 loop spans 17 amino acids. The CDR3 loop is CASSPGQGPREYYGYTF. The CDR3 nucleotides are TGTGCCAGCAGCCCAGGACAGGGTCCTCGGGAGTACTATGGCTACACCTTC.

This clonotype was recorded at least ten times. The V gene is TRBV20-1, the J gene TRBJ1-5; D call uncertain. V lost 0 bases and J lost 0, with 12 bases in between. The length of the CDR3 is 16 residues. The germline V gene has CDR1 DFQATT and CDR2 SNEGSKA (reference sequence). CDR3 coding DNA: TGCAGTGCTAGAGATCTAGACTCTAATAGCAATCAGCCCCAGCATTTT. Its protein is CSARDLDSNSNQPQHF.

The sample holds a few counts of this clonotype. The genes are TRBV27 and TRBJ2-1; TRBD1 aligns across 7 bases. J was trimmed by 4 bases and V by 6 bases; bases with no gene match: 9. From germline, CDR1 is MNHEY and CDR2 SMNVEV (reference sequence). The CDR3 spans 15 residues. CDR3 residues: CASSRTGQRYNEQFF. The CDR3 bases are TGTGCCAGCAGCCGAACGGGACAGAGATACAATGAGCAGTTCTTC.

On this clonotype itself: A much bigger clone sits one base away, suggesting this may be a read error. The chain combines TRBV28 with TRBJ2-3, with 7 nucleotides matching TRBD2. V was clipped by 5 bases and J by 8 bases; unmatched bases: 16. CDR3 length: 16 amino acids. Germline CDR1 is MDHEN and CDR2 is SYDVKM. The CDR3 DNA sequence: TGTGCCAGCAGTCCCTATCTTGCGGGAGTTTCAGGTACGCAGTATTTT. This encodes CASSPYLAGVSGTQYF.

Ten or more counts support this clonotype. The chain recombines TRBV6-1 with TRBJ2-3; the D gene is possibly TRBD2 (5 bases). Germline V gives CDR1 MNHNS, CDR2 SASEGT. Trimming took 4 bases from V and 4 from J, leaving 9 bases between them. The CDR3 consists of 13 residues. The CDR3 sequence: CASSGGGADTQYF. In DNA form, the CDR3 reads TGTGCCAGCAGTGGAGGAGGCGCAGATACGCAGTATTTT.

The chain joins TRBV4-1 to TRBJ2-1, with a tentative D call TRBD1 (6 bases). The V gene's germline CDR1 is MGHRA and CDR2 YSYEKL. V was pared by 2 bases and J by 7 bases, with 18 bases between. This CDR3 comprises 16 residues. The CDR3 nucleotides read TGCGCCAGCAGCCAACCTGGCAGGTTGGGGGCGAATGAGCAGTTCTTC. It yields the protein CASSQPGRLGANEQFF.

The V call is TRBV2, the J call TRBJ2-4; D is uncertain. Looked up from germline, CDR1 is SNHLY and CDR2 is FYNNEI. The CDR3 sequence is 15 residues long. Deletions cut 7 bases from V and 2 bases from J, with 15 bases between. The CDR3 region has the DNA TGTGCCAGCACCCCGGCCCGGTTCTCCAAAAACATTCAGTACTTC. Its translation: CASTPARFSKNIQYF.

The CDR3 spells CASSTPRGRHEQFF. In nucleotides, the CDR3 is TGTGCCAGCAGTACCCCCAGGGGTCGGCATGAGCAGTTCTTC. The rearrangement uses TRBV12-3 or TRBV12-4 and TRBJ2-7; a possible D gene is TRBD1 (6 bases). TRBJ2-1 matches the DNA end more closely, so the J call is doubtful. This CDR3 is built from 14 residues.

In this sample, this clonotype turned up many times. The V call is TRBV14, the J call TRBJ2-1; D is possibly TRBD1 (7 bases). Germline V gene sequence: CDR1 SGHDN, CDR2 FVKESK. V dropped 2 bases and J dropped 0 bases, with 14 bases sitting between them. CDR3 length: 17 residues. CDR3 amino acids: CASSQHRGLSSYNEQFF. The DNA of the CDR3 is TGTGCCAGCAGCCAACACAGGGGACTCAGCTCCTACAATGAGCAGTTCTTC.

This clonotype showed up many times. The chain couples TRBV30 to TRBJ2-7, with a possible D match to TRBD1 (6 bases). The CDR3 has 15 amino acids. CDR1 is GTSNPN, CDR2 SVGIG, per germline (reference sequence). Trimming pared 5 bases from V and 0 bases from J, leaving 17 bases between. The CDR3 nucleotides are TGTGCCTGGGTTAACCGGGACACCCTCTCCTACGAGCAGTACTTC. Translating it yields CAWVNRDTLSYEQYF. Variable domain in full (rest from reference TRBV30 and TRBJ2-7): SQTIHQWPATLVQPVGSPLSLECTVEGTSNPNLYWYRQAAGRGLQLLFYSVGIGQISSEVPQNLSASRPQDRQFILSSKKLLLSDSGFYLCAWVNRDTLSYEQYFGPGTRLTVT.

About this clonotype: A much larger clonotype is one base distant, so this may be a read error. J is TRBJ2-5 and V is TRBV20-1; D ambiguous. The CDR3 runs 14 residues. Trimming removed 6 bases at V and 11 bases at J, with 25 bases between. Germline CDR1 and CDR2: DFQATT and SNEGSKA (reference sequence). The CDR3 DNA reads as TGCAGTGCCCTGGACGGCTACTCCTACAATGAGCAGTACTTC. The encoded protein is CSALDGYSYNEQYF.

This clonotype was picked up many times. The chain joins TRBV24-1 to TRBJ2-1; TRBD1 might be the D (6 bases). This CDR3 is built from 15 residues. Between the trimmed V and J ends, which lost 2 bases and 2 bases, there was a span of 9 bases. Germline loops: CDR1 KGHDR, CDR2 SFDVKD. CDR3 region: CATSDWKGAYNEQFF. As DNA, the CDR3 is TGTGCCACCAGTGATTGGAAGGGGGCCTACAATGAGCAGTTCTTC.

The gene calls are TRBV28 and TRBJ1-2, with 9 positions matching TRBD1. The length of the CDR3 is 17 residues. Unmatched junction bases numbered 12, after V lost 7 bases and J lost 0 bases. Germline V gene lookup returns CDR1 MDHEN and CDR2 SYDVKM. As DNA, the CDR3 is TGTGCCAGCAACAAGCCTTTTGGGGACAGGGCTAACTATGGCTACACCTTC. It yields the protein CASNKPFGDRANYGYTF.

This chain connects TRBV7-2 to TRBJ2-4; TRBD1 matches at 7 bases. V lost 5 bases, J lost 5 bases, and 6 bases stayed unmatched. CDR3 length: 14 amino acids. Germline V gene data show CDR1 as SGHTA and CDR2 as FQGNSA. CDR3 loop: CASSPPGQQNIQYF. Written as DNA, the CDR3 is TGTGCCAGCAGCCCTCCGGGACAGCAAAACATTCAGTACTTC.

This clonotype was recorded many times. The genes are TRBV20-1 and TRBJ2-1; 14 bases fit TRBD2. Germline V gene data show CDR1 as DFQATT and CDR2 as SNEGSKA (reference sequence). Trimming removed 7 bases from V and 0 bases from J; junction bases left unmatched: 11. The CDR3 length is 18 residues. CDR3 nucleotide sequence: TGCAGTGGCCCACCGGGACTAGCGGGAGAAATCTCCTACAATGAGCAGTTCTTC. It specifies CSGPPGLAGEISYNEQFF.

This clonotype was counted ten times or more. This rearrangement joins TRBV7-2 to TRBJ2-1, with 14 bases that match TRBD2. The V gene's germline CDR1 is SGHTA and CDR2 FQGNSA. J gave up 6 bases and V 5 bases, and 6 bases lay outside the gene matches. There are 16 residues in the CDR3. CDR3 protein: CASSKPGTSGSNEQFF. In nucleotides, the CDR3 is TGTGCCAGCAGCAAGCCCGGGACTAGCGGGAGCAATGAGCAGTTCTTC.

The table lists this clonotype with many counts. The chain joins TRBV14 to TRBJ2-5; perhaps TRBD2 as D (5 bases). V lost 1 base and J lost 5, with 8 bases in between. Germline V gene sequence: CDR1 SGHDN, CDR2 FVKESK. The CDR3 covers 13 residues. CDR3 residues: CASSQAGMETQYF. The CDR3 nucleotides read TGTGCCAGCAGCCAAGCGGGGATGGAGACCCAGTACTTC.

Worth noting for this clonotype: This is likely an artifact of a read error, given a far larger clone one base away. The chain combines TRBV11-2 with TRBJ2-3, with D perhaps TRBD1 or TRBD2 (5 bases each). Germline loops: CDR1 SGHAT, CDR2 FQNNGV. The CDR3 runs 16 residues. The CDR3 region is CVSSPYLGENTDTQYF. CDR3 nucleotide sequence: TGTGTCAGCAGCCCGTATTTGGGGGAAAACACAGATACGCAGTATTTT. The complete variable domain, with remaining parts taken from reference TRBV11-2 and TRBJ2-3, reads EAGVAQSPRYKIIEKRQSVAFWCNPISGHATLYWYQQILGQGPKLLIQFQNNGVVDDSQLPKDRFSAERLKGVDSTLKIQPAKLEDSAVYLCVSSPYLGENTDTQYFGPGTRLTVL.

This clonotype has more than one count but fewer than ten. The chain employs TRBV14 and TRBJ2-1; D is possibly TRBD1 (6 bases). From germline, CDR1 is SGHDN and CDR2 FVKESK. CDR3 length: 14 amino acids. Trimming shortened V by 0 bases and J by 12 bases, and 15 bases separated the two germline ends. CDR3 DNA sequence: TGTGCCAGCAGCCAAGAAGTAAGGGGGAGTGGGCAGTTCTTC. This encodes CASSQEVRGSGQFF.

This clonotype was picked up a small number of times. The rearrangement uses TRBV28 and TRBJ1-2, with 10 bases aligning to TRBD1. Trimming removed 8 bases from V and 3 bases from J; junction bases left unmatched: 6. Looked up from germline, CDR1 is MDHEN and CDR2 is SYDVKM. The CDR3 extends over 14 amino acids. The CDR3 nucleotides are TGTGCCAGCGGTTGGGACAGGGGAGACTATGGCTACACCTTC. This encodes CASGWDRGDYGYTF.

The rearrangement links TRBV7-9 to TRBJ2-7, with D perhaps being TRBD1 or TRBD2 (5 bases each). Germline values: CDR1 SEHNR, CDR2 FQNEAQ (reference sequence). The CDR3 spans 13 residues. V lost 5 bases and J 9 bases, leaving 17 bases between the germline ends. DNA of the CDR3: TGTGCCAGCAGCCTCTCTGCTGGGGACGGGCAGTACTTC. Encoded protein: CASSLSAGDGQYF.

This clonotype showed up many times. The chain carries TRBV28 and TRBJ2-7; 11 nucleotides agree with TRBD1. CDR1 MDHEN and CDR2 SYDVKM come from the germline V gene. Trimming removed 0 bases from V and 2 bases from J; junction bases left unmatched: 3. This CDR3 is built from 16 residues. The CDR3: CASSLWGTGGTYEQYF. CDR3 DNA sequence: TGTGCCAGCAGTTTATGGGGGACAGGGGGAACCTACGAGCAGTACTTC.